This TCR beta chain stems from a study of human versus mouse CDR3 diversity and MHC coevolution. The study's findings and limits: Human T cells underwent selection on roughly six different MHC II alleles.

Concerning this clone itself: Its antigen is unknown.

Germline CDR1 and CDR2: SGDLS and YYNGEE. Trimming cost V 4 bases and J 6 bases, with 22 bases left between them. The CDR3 has 16 residues. Naive CD4 T cells were sorted as CD45RO-negative, CD62L-positive. Sequencing was performed with immunoSEQ multiplex PCR; in TCRdb, only in-frame clones are kept and a portion is missing. Counted here are 60,000 to 95,000 clones, about 90% occurring once; the ten biggest clones make up over 0.12%. The chain employs TRBV9 and TRBJ1-2, with D uncertain. This clonotype was sampled from a person between 25 and 75 years old in good health. Material for sequencing was naive CD4+ T cells from blood. Documented subset: CD45RO-negative CD62L-positive naive CD4 T cells. In DNA, the CDR3 is TGTGCCAGCAGCCTGCGCCCCCCGGGGTCTATTGATGGCTACACCTTC. Its protein is CASSLRPPGSIDGYTF.